This T cell receptor (beta chain) stems from a study of cytomegalovirus exposure and HLA in healthy donors. The study ran its PCR with 60 Vbeta and 13 Jbeta primers. Produced via immunoSEQ multiplex PCR; TCRdb's table is partial and in-frame only. Of just over 150,000 clones listed, around 83% are singletons. Germline CDR1 reads DFQATT; CDR2 reads SNEGSKA (reference sequence). The V end lost 5 bases, the J end lost 7 bases, and 11 bases lay between the germline ends. The length of the CDR3 is 11 residues. This rearrangement joins TRBV20-1 to TRBJ1-1; D is possibly TRBD1 (6 bases). This TCR came from a woman aged 18 to 35 in good health and CMV-seronegative. The source material was PBMCs. The DNA for the CDR3 is TGCAGTGCTCGTGACAGGCGTGAAGCTTTCTTT. It encodes CSARDRREAFF.